This T cell receptor beta chain was recorded in a study of blood T cell repertoires in COVID-19. Study-wide background: The United States, Italy and Spain provided the acute and convalescent COVID-19 samples. In each case, the material was cDNA or gDNA derived from T cells, B-cell-depleted T cells, or PBMCs.

CDR3 length equals 16 residues. Germline V CDR1 and CDR2: KGHDR, SFDVKD. The J segment lost 1 base and the V segment lost 5 bases, leaving 7 bases of the junction unmatched. Study processing details: Nucleated cell number was recorded as an estimate derived from reference gene primer amplification. Profiling relied on immunoSEQ multiplex PCR, and the TCRdb table lists in-frame clones only, not all of them. V and J calls and clone size come straight from that table; D and trimming were deduced from the DNA. Of about 360,000 clones listed, more than 75% are singletons. The rearrangement joins TRBV24-1 to TRBJ1-2; TRBD1 aligns across 9 bases. This TCR was sampled from a human donor in a cohort sampled during active COVID-19. Material: peripheral blood. The CDR3 loop is CATSATGTGINYGYTF. CDR3 sequence (DNA): TGTGCCACCAGTGCCACGGGGACAGGGATTAACTATGGCTACACCTTC.